This TCR beta chain was captured in a study of cytomegalovirus exposure and HLA in healthy donors. Whole-study results and caveats: Most TCR sequences were rare, but some public TCRs occurred in many donors.

CDR1 and CDR2 from the germline V gene are MNHEY and SMNVEV (reference sequence). CDR3 length: 14 residues. The trim removed 6 bases at V and 1 base at J, leaving 3 bases unmatched. PCR employed 60 Vbeta and 13 Jbeta primers. Here immunoSEQ multiplex PCR was the method, and the copy in TCRdb shows in-frame clones only, minus some. The sample has around 200,000 clones, 86% seen once; the top ten hold around 0.3%. Note on this clone: Its antigen is undetermined.

These donors counted as nominally healthy when sampled, but unrecorded immune exposures were likely. The gene calls are TRBV27 and TRBJ2-5; 9 bases match TRBD2. Sequences were obtained from PBMCs. This TCR was sampled from a woman aged 25-40 years in good health and CMV-seronegative. The CDR3 nucleotides are TGTGCCAGCAGACGGACTAGCGCCCAAGAGACCCAGTACTTC. It encodes CASRRTSAQETQYF.